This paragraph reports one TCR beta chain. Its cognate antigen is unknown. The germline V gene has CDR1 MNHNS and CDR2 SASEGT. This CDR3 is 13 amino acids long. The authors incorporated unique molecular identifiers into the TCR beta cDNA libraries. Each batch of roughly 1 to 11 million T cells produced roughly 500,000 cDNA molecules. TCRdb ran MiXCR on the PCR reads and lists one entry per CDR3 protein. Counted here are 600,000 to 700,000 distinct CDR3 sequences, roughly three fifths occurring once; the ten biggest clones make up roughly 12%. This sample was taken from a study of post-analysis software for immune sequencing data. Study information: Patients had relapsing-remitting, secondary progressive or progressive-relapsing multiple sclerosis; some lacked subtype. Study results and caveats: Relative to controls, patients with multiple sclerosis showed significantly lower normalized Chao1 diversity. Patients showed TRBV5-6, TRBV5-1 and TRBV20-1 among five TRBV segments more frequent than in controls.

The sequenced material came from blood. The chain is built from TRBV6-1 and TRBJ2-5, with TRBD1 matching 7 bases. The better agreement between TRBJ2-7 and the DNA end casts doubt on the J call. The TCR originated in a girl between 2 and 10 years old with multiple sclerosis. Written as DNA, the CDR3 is TGTGCCAGCAGTCGGACAGGTAATAACGAGCAGTACTTC. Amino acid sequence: CASSRTGNNEQYF.